These 17 T cell receptor beta chains share one sample of origin, sequenced in a study of T cells expressing NK-cell markers. TCRdb re-analyzed the 5' RACE reads; it lists each CDR3 protein once, without DNA. The sample is made up of almost 450,000 distinct CDR3 sequences, and the top ten hold 7.3% of it. The sequenced sample was blood T cells: a sorted CD56 or NKG2C T cell subset, CD4+ or CD8+ T cells, or bulk PBMC T cells (not recorded which). Receptors were obtained from a woman aged 18 to 69 in good health.

The rearrangement links TRBV3-1 to TRBJ2-7. Germline CDR1 reads LGHDT; CDR2 reads YNNKEL (reference sequence). The CDR3 spans 17 residues. CDR3 loop: CASSHRSLSGSSYEQYF.

This chain links TRBV4-1 with TRBJ2-1; lacking DNA, the TRBD2 call made by TCRdb goes unchecked. The germline V gene has CDR1 MGHRA and CDR2 YSYEKL. The CDR3 is 16 residues long. CDR3: CASSQETVAGVDEQFF.

The chain has TRBV7-2 and TRBJ2-7; TCRdb designates TRBD1, a call that cannot be tested without DNA. The CDR3 is 14 residues long. The germline V gene has CDR1 SGHTA and CDR2 FQGNSA. The CDR3 loop is CASSLALSQDEQYF. The variable domain in full, with the rest retrieved from reference TRBV7-2 and TRBJ2-7, is GAGVSQSPSNKVTEKGKDVELRCDPISGHTALYWYRQSLGQGLEFLIYFQGNSAPDKSGLPSDRFSAERTGGSVSTLTIQRTQQEDSAVYLCASSLALSQDEQYFGPGTRLTVT.

The gene calls are TRBV11-2 and TRBJ2-5; the D gene TCRdb calls, TRBD1, cannot be checked with no DNA. The CDR3 length is 13 residues. Germline assignment: CDR1 SGHAT and CDR2 FQNNGV. The CDR3 loop is CASSTGHGETQYF.

The chain has TRBV10-3 and TRBJ2-5; the D gene TCRdb calls, TRBD2, cannot be checked with no DNA. CDR1 ENHRY and CDR2 SYGVKD come from the germline V gene. The CDR3 loop spans 16 amino acids. The CDR3: CAASGWAEGVQETQYF.

This chain connects TRBV19 to TRBJ2-6. CDR3 length: 14 residues. Germline CDR1 reads LNHDA; CDR2 reads SQIVND (reference sequence). This chain's CDR3 is CASLKSSGANVLTF.

The chain employs TRBV5-1 and TRBJ2-1; the TCRdb call, TRBD1, lacks DNA for checking. The germline V gene has CDR1 SGHRS and CDR2 YFSETQ. The CDR3 spans 15 residues. CDR3 in amino acids: CASSLMDPLNNEQFF. Combining the CDR3 with reference TRBV5-1 and TRBJ2-1 gives the whole variable domain KAGVTQTPRYLIKTRGQQVTLSCSPISGHRSVSWYQQTPGQGLQFLFEYFSETQRNKGNFPGRFSGRQFSNSRSEMNVSTLELGDSALYLCASSLMDPLNNEQFFGPGTRLTVL.

This chain links TRBV7-9 with TRBJ2-1; the D gene TCRdb calls, TRBD2, cannot be checked with no DNA. The CDR3 extends over 16 amino acids. CDR1 and CDR2 from the germline V gene are SEHNR and FQNEAQ (reference sequence). This CDR3 reads CASSTAPGTLGGEQFF. Looking up the rest from reference TRBV7-9 and TRBJ2-1 gives the full variable domain: DTGVSQNPRHKITKRGQNVTFRCDPISEHNRLYWYRQTLGQGPEFLTYFQNEAQLEKSRLLSDRFSAERPKGSFSTLEIQRTEQGDSAMYLCASSTAPGTLGGEQFFGPGTRLTVL.

The gene calls are TRBV6-5 and TRBJ2-3; TCRdb gives TRBD1 as the D gene, but with no DNA this cannot be confirmed. The germline V gene has CDR1 MNHEY and CDR2 SVGAGI. This CDR3 is 14 amino acids long. Here the CDR3 reads CASSYWDSTDTQYF.

This chain connects TRBV7-2 to TRBJ1-6; the TCRdb D gene call, TRBD1, has no DNA to confirm it. Looked up from germline, CDR1 is SGHTA and CDR2 is FQGNSA. This CDR3 is 14 amino acids long. The CDR3 is CASRSDRAKSPLHF.

The chain carries TRBV19 and TRBJ2-4; the TRBD1 assignment by TCRdb is unverifiable without DNA. The CDR3 contains 15 residues. The germline CDR1 and CDR2 sequences are LNHDA and SQIVND (reference sequence). The CDR3 region is CASSIAGDAKNIQYF.

The CDR3 spells CAISESKGAGVGTEAFF. The rearrangement links TRBV10-3 to TRBJ1-1; TCRdb outputs TRBD1, but without DNA this stays unchecked. Germline V gives CDR1 ENHRY, CDR2 SYGVKD. The CDR3 contains 17 residues.

The chain combines TRBV20-1 with TRBJ2-1; the TCRdb D gene call, TRBD1, has no DNA to confirm it. Germline V gene lookup returns CDR1 DFQATT and CDR2 SNEGSKA (reference sequence). The CDR3 contains 13 residues. CDR3 sequence: CSARDSPYNEQFF.

CDR3 sequence reads: CASSPDGTWAEAFF. The V and J genes are TRBV12-3 or TRBV12-4 and TRBJ1-1. This CDR3 has 14 amino acids.

This sequence joins TRBV12-3 or TRBV12-4 and TRBJ1-4; TCRdb's D call of TRBD1 is untestable without DNA. The CDR3 runs 16 residues. CDR3: CASSHTLQAPNEKLFF.

This chain connects TRBV9 to TRBJ2-2. The CDR3 is 17 residues long. CDR1 is SGDLS and CDR2 is YYNGEE in the germline V gene. The CDR3 sequence is CASSSRGTSGRTGELFF.

V and J are TRBV20-1 and TRBJ1-1; the D gene TCRdb calls, TRBD1, cannot be checked with no DNA. CDR3 size: 12 residues. CDR1 DFQATT and CDR2 SNEGSKA come from the germline V gene (reference sequence). The chain's CDR3 is CSARYDREDAFF.